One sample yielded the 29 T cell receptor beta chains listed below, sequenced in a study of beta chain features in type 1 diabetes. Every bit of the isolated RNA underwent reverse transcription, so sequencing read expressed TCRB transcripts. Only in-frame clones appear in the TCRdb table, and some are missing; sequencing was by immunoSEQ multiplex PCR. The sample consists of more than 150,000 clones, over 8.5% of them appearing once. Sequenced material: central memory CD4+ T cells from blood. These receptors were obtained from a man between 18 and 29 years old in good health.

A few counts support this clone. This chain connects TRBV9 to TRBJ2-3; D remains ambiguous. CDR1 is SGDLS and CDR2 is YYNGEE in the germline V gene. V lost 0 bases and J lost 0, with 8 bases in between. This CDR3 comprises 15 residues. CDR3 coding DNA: TGTGCCAGCAGCGTAGAGTTGGTCAGCACAGATACGCAGTATTTT. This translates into CASSVELVSTDTQYF.

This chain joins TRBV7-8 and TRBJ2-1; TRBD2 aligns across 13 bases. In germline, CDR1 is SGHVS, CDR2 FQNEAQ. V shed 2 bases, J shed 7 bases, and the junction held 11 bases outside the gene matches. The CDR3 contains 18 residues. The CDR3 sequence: CASSLLTATSGRGNEQFF. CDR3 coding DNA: TGTGCCAGCAGCTTACTGACGGCAACTAGCGGGAGGGGTAATGAGCAGTTCTTC.

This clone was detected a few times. CDR3 bases: TGTGCCAGCAGCTGGACTAGCGGGAGGCCCACCTACGAGCAGTACTTC. This codes for CASSWTSGRPTYEQYF. This chain joins TRBV7-9 and TRBJ2-7, with TRBD2 identical over 14 bases. V was pared by 4 bases and J by 2 bases, with 4 bases of the junction left unmatched. Germline values: CDR1 SEHNR, CDR2 FQNEAQ (reference sequence). The CDR3 runs to 16 residues.

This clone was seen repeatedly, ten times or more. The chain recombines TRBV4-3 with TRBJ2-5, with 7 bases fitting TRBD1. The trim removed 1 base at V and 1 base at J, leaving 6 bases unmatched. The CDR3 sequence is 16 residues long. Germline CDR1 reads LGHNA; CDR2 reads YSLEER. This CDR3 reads CASSQAAPGGQETQYF. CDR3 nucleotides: TGCGCCAGCAGCCAAGCGGCCCCAGGGGGCCAAGAGACCCAGTACTTC.

The CDR3 reads CASSVNEGRTTYNEQFF. The CDR3 DNA is TGTGCCAGCAGCGTAAATGAGGGACGAACGACCTACAATGAGCAGTTCTTC. V usage is TRBV9 and J usage is TRBJ2-1; D is perhaps TRBD1 or TRBD2 (5 bases each). Trimming took off 1 base at V and 2 bases at J, with 16 bases between the two ends. Germline CDR1 SGDLS, CDR2 YYNGEE. The CDR3 contains 17 residues.

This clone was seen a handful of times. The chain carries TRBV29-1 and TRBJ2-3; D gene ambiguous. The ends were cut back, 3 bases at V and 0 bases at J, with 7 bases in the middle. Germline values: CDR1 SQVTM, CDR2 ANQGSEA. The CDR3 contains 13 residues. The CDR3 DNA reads TGCAGCGTTGACGCTGGCAGCACAGATACGCAGTATTTT. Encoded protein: CSVDAGSTDTQYF.

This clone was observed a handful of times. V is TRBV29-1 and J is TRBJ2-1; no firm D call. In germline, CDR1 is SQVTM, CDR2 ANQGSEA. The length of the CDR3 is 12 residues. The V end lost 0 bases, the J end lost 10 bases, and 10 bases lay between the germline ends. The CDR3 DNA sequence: TGCAGCGTTGAAGACACCCGCCGCGAGCAGTTCTTC. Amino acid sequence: CSVEDTRREQFF.

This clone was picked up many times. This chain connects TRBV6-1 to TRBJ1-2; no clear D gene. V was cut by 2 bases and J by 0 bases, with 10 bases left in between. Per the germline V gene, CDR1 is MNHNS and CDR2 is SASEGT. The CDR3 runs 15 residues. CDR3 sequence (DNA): TGTGCCAGCAGTGAATCGATTGGCGCTAACTATGGCTACACCTTC. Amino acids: CASSESIGANYGYTF.

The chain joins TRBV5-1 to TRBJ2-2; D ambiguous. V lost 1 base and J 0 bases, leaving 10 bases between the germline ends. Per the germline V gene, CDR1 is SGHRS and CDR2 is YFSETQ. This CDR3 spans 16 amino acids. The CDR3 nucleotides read TGCGCCAGCAGCTTGAGGAGCGCTACGAACACCGGGGAGCTGTTTTTT. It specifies CASSLRSATNTGELFF.

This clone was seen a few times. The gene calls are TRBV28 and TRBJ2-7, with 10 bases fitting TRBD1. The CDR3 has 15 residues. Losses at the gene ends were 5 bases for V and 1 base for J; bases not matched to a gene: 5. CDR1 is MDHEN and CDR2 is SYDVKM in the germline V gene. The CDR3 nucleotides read TGTGCCAGCAGTGCCCCGGGACAGGGGTCCTACGAGCAGTACTTC. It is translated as CASSAPGQGSYEQYF.

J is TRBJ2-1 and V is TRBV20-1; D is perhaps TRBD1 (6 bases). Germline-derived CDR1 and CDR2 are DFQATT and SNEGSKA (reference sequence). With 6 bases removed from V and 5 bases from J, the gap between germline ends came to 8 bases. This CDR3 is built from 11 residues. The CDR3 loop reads CSAEGDNEQFF. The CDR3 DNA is TGCAGTGCCGAGGGGGACAATGAGCAGTTCTTC.

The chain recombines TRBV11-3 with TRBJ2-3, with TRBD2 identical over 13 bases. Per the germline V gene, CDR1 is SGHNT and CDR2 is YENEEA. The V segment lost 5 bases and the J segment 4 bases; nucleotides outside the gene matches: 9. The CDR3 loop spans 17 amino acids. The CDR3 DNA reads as TGTGCCAGCAGCCTCGGGACTAGCGGGATAGGGGCAGATACGCAGTATTTT. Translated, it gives CASSLGTSGIGADTQYF.

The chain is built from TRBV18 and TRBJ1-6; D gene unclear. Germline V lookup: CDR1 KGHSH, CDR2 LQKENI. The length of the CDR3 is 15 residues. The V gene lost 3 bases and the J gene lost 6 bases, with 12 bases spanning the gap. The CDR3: CASSPFGEVNSPLHF. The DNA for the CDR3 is TGTGCCAGCTCACCTTTCGGCGAAGTTAATTCACCCCTCCACTTT.

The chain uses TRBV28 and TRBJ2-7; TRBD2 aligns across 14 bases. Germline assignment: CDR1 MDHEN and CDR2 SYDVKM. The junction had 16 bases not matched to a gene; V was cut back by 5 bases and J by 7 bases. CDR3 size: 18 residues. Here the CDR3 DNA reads TGTGCCAGCAGTCTTCCGGGGACTAGCGGGAGTTGGACGGGTGAGCAGTACTTC. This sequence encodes CASSLPGTSGSWTGEQYF.

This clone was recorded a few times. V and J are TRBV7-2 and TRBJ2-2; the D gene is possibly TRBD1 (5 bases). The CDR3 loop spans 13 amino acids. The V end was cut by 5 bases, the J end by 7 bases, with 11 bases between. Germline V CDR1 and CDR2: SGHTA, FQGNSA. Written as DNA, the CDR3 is TGTGCCAGCAGCCCGCAGCAGGGCGGGGAGCTGTTTTTT. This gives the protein CASSPQQGGELFF.

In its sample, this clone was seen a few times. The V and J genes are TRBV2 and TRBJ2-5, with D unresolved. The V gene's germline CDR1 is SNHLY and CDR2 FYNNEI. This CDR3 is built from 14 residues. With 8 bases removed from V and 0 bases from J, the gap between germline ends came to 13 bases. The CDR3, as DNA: TGTGCCAGCGGACCGACCGGAAACCAAGAGACCCAGTACTTC. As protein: CASGPTGNQETQYF.

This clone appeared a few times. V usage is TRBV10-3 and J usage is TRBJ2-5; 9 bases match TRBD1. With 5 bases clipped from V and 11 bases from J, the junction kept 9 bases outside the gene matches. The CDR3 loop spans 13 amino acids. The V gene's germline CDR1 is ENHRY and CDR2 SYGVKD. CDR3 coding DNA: TGTGCCATCAGTTGGGACAGGGTGAGTGAGCAGTACTTC. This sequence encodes CAISWDRVSEQYF.

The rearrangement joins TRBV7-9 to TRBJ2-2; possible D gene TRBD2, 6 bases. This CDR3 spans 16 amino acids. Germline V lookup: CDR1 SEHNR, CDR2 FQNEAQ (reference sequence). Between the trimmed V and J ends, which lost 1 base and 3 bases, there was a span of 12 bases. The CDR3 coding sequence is TGTGCCAGCAGCTTAGGGGGAGGAACGTACACCGGGGAGCTGTTTTTT. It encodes CASSLGGGTYTGELFF.

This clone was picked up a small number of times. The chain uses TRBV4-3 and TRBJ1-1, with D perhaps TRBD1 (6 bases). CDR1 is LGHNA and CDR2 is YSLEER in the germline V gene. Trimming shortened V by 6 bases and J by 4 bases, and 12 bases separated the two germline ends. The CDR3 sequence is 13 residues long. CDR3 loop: CASRRGESTEAFF. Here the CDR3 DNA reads TGCGCCAGCAGGAGGGGGGAGAGCACTGAAGCTTTCTTT.

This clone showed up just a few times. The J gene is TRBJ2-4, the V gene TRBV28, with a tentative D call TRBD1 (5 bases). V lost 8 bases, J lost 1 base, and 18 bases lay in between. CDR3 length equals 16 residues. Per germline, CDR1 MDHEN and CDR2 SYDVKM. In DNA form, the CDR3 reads TGTGCCAGCGAGCCAGGCAGGGCCGGGGCCAAAAACATTCAGTACTTC. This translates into CASEPGRAGAKNIQYF.

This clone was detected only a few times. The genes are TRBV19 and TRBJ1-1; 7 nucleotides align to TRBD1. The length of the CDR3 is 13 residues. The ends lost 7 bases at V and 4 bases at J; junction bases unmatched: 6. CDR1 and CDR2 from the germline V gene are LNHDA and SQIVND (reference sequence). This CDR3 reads CASTPRGGTEAFF. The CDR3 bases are TGTGCCAGTACTCCCAGGGGGGGCACTGAAGCTTTCTTT.

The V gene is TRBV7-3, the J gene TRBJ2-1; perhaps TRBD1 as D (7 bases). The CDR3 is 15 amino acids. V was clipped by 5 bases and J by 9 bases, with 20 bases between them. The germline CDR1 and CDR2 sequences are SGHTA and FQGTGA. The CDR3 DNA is TGTGCCAGCAGCACCCAGGGGGACTCTCTGGGTGAGCAGTTCTTC. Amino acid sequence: CASSTQGDSLGEQFF.

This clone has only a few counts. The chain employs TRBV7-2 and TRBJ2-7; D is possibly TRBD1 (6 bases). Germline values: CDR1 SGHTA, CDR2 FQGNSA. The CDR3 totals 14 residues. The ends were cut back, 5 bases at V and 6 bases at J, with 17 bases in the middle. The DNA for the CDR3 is TGTGCCAGCAGCACTAAGCCAGGGGCGGGCGAGCAGTACTTC. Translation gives CASSTKPGAGEQYF. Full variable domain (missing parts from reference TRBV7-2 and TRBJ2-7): GAGVSQSPSNKVTEKGKDVELRCDPISGHTALYWYRQSLGQGLEFLIYFQGNSAPDKSGLPSDRFSAERTGGSVSTLTIQRTQQEDSAVYLCASSTKPGAGEQYFGPGTRLTVT.

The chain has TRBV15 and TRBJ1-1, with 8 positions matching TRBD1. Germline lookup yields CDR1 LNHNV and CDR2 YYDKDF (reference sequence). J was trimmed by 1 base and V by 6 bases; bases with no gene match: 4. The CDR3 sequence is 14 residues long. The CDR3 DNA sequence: TGTGCCACCAGTGCCGGGACAGGGAACACTGAAGCTTTCTTT. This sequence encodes CATSAGTGNTEAFF.

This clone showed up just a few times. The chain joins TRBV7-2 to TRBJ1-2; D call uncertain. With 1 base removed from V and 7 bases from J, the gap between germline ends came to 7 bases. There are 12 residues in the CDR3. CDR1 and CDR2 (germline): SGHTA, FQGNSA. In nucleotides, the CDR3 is TGTGCCAGCAGCTTAGGGGTCAGTGGCTACACCTTC. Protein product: CASSLGVSGYTF.

The CDR3 region has the DNA TGCGCCAGCAGAAGGCGTACTATGACCTACAATGAGCAGTTCTTC. Its protein is CASRRRTMTYNEQFF. V and J are TRBV5-1 and TRBJ2-1, with no clear D. Per germline, CDR1 SGHRS and CDR2 YFSETQ. There are 15 residues in the CDR3. The V gene lost 5 bases and the J gene lost 2 bases, with 14 bases spanning the gap.

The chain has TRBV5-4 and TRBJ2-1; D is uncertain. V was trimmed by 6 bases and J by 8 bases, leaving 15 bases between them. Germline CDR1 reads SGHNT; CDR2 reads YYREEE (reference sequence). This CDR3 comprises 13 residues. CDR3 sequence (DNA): TGTGCCAGCATCAACGGCCCAAACGATGAGCAGTTCTTC. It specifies CASINGPNDEQFF.

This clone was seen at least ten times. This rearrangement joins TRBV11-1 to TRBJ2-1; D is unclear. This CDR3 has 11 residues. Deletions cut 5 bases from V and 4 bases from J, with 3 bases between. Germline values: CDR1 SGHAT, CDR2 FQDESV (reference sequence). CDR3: CASSRYNEQFF. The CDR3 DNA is TGTGCCAGCAGCCGATACAATGAGCAGTTCTTC.

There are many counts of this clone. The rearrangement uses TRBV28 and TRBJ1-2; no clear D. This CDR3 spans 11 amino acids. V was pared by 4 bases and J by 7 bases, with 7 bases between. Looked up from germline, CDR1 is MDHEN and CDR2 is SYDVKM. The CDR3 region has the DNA TGTGCCAGCAGTTACGCCGGTGGCTACACCTTC. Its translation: CASSYAGGYTF.